Listed below are T cell receptor beta chains from one sample, sequenced in a study of cytomegalovirus exposure and HLA in healthy donors. Profiling relied on immunoSEQ multiplex PCR, and the TCRdb table lists in-frame clones only, not all of them. This sample has more than 100,000 clones; under 85% occur once, and the top ten carry about 4.1%. The sequenced sample was PBMCs. The receptors shown here come from a man aged 50 to 60 in good health and CMV-seropositive. The CDR3 runs from the conserved cysteine through the conserved F or W. A D gene is named only where the DNA matches it firmly. Part of the rows lack a size; the others show once, few, many or a class for expanded clones.

cdr3_nt: TGCGCCAGCAGCCAAGCAAGCACAGATACGCAGTATTTT
cdr3_aa: CASSQASTDTQYF
v_call: TRBV4-3
j_call: TRBJ2-3
d_call: NA
clone_size: NA

cdr3_nt: TGTGCCAGCAGTTTAGCGGGGAGCTCCTACAATGAGCAGTTCTTC
cdr3_aa: CASSLAGSSYNEQFF
v_call: TRBV6-1
j_call: TRBJ2-1
d_call: TRBD2
clone_size: NA

cdr3_nt: TGTGCCAGCACCAGGGGGCTAGCGGGAGCCGATGAGCAGTTCTTC
cdr3_aa: CASTRGLAGADEQFF
v_call: TRBV2
j_call: TRBJ2-1
d_call: TRBD2
clone_size: NA

cdr3_nt: TGTGCCACCAGCCTCGGACAGGGGGCATCCTACGAGCAGTACTTC
cdr3_aa: CATSLGQGASYEQYF
v_call: TRBV15
j_call: TRBJ2-7
d_call: TRBD1
clone_size: NA

cdr3_nt: TGTGCCAGCAGCTTAGACAGGGTTGGAAACACCATATATTTT
cdr3_aa: CASSLDRVGNTIYF
v_call: TRBV7-8
j_call: TRBJ1-3
d_call: NA
clone_size: NA

cdr3_nt: TGTGCCAGCTCACGGGCCAGTTCGAACACCGGGGAGCTGTTTTTT
cdr3_aa: CASSRASSNTGELFF
v_call: TRBV18
j_call: TRBJ2-2
d_call: NA
clone_size: NA

cdr3_nt: TGCGCCAGCAGTGGACAGGCGAACACTGAAGCTTTCTTT
cdr3_aa: CASSGQANTEAFF
v_call: TRBV10-1
j_call: TRBJ1-1
d_call: NA
clone_size: once

cdr3_nt: TGTGCCAGCAGTCTCCTGAACACTGAAGCTTTCTTT
cdr3_aa: CASSLLNTEAFF
v_call: TRBV5-8
j_call: TRBJ1-1
d_call: NA
clone_size: NA

cdr3_nt: TGCAGCGTTGCTACTAGCGGGATAAGGAGTGAGCAGTACTTC
cdr3_aa: CSVATSGIRSEQYF
v_call: TRBV29-1
j_call: TRBJ2-7
d_call: TRBD2
clone_size: NA

cdr3_nt: TGTGCCAGCTCACCCGGACAGGTTAAAGAGACCCAGTACTTC
cdr3_aa: CASSPGQVKETQYF
v_call: TRBV18
j_call: TRBJ2-5
d_call: TRBD1
clone_size: NA

cdr3_nt: TGTGCCAGCAGTTACCTTCACGAGCAGTACTTC
cdr3_aa: CASSYLHEQYF
v_call: TRBV6-5
j_call: TRBJ2-7
d_call: NA
clone_size: NA

cdr3_nt: TGTGCCAGCAGTTACGGCGAGGCCTACCAAGAGACCCAGTACTTC
cdr3_aa: CASSYGEAYQETQYF
v_call: TRBV7-3
j_call: TRBJ2-5
d_call: NA
clone_size: NA

cdr3_nt: TGTGCCAGTAGTATAGAAGGGTCGGGGTCCGGTGAAGCTTTCTTT
cdr3_aa: CASSIEGSGSGEAFF
v_call: TRBV19
j_call: TRBJ1-1
d_call: NA
clone_size: NA

cdr3_nt: TGTGCCAGCAGCGGCGGTTTAGCGGGAGTGAACGAGCAGTACTTC
cdr3_aa: CASSGGLAGVNEQYF
v_call: TRBV7-2
j_call: TRBJ2-7
d_call: TRBD2
clone_size: NA

cdr3_nt: TGTGCCTGGAAGAAGGGGGCTGAAGGCTATGGCTACACCTTC
cdr3_aa: CAWKKGAEGYGYTF
v_call: TRBV30
j_call: TRBJ1-2
d_call: TRBD1
clone_size: NA

cdr3_nt: TGTGCCAGCAGCTTATTGGGGGGAGCACACACAACTGAGCAGTTCTTC
cdr3_aa: CASSLLGGAHTTEQFF
v_call: TRBV13
j_call: TRBJ2-1
d_call: NA
clone_size: NA

cdr3_nt: TGTGCCAGCATGGGACAGGGGGGCACTGAAGCTTTCTTT
cdr3_aa: CASMGQGGTEAFF
v_call: TRBV6-1
j_call: TRBJ1-1
d_call: TRBD1
clone_size: NA

cdr3_nt: TGTGCCAGCAGCGAGGTTTTAAGCGGATACACAGATACGCAGTATTTT
cdr3_aa: CASSEVLSGYTDTQYF
v_call: TRBV7-6
j_call: TRBJ2-3
d_call: NA
clone_size: few

cdr3_nt: TGCGCCAGCAGCTTGACAGGGGAGAACACCGGGGAGCTGTTTTTT
cdr3_aa: CASSLTGENTGELFF
v_call: TRBV5-1
j_call: TRBJ2-2
d_call: TRBD1
clone_size: NA

cdr3_nt: TGTGCCAGCAGCCCCGAAAGGCGGGAGTACTCCTACAATGAGCAGTTCTTC
cdr3_aa: CASSPERREYSYNEQFF
v_call: TRBV7-8
j_call: TRBJ2-1
d_call: TRBD2
clone_size: NA

cdr3_nt: TGTGCCAGTAGTATAGATAGCGGGAACCATTACGAGCAGTACTTC
cdr3_aa: CASSIDSGNHYEQYF
v_call: TRBV19
j_call: TRBJ2-7
d_call: TRBD2
clone_size: NA

cdr3_nt: TGCAGCGCTCAGACACAAACCTACGAGCAGTACTTC
cdr3_aa: CSAQTQTYEQYF
v_call: TRBV29-1
j_call: TRBJ2-7
d_call: NA
clone_size: NA

cdr3_nt: TGTGCCAGCAGTGATCTAACCGGGGAGCTGTTTTTT
cdr3_aa: CASSDLTGELFF
v_call: TRBV6-1
j_call: TRBJ2-2
d_call: NA
clone_size: few

cdr3_nt: TGTGCCAGCAGCCAGGGACAGGGCCGAGAGACCCAGTACTTC
cdr3_aa: CASSQGQGRETQYF
v_call: TRBV4-2
j_call: TRBJ2-5
d_call: TRBD1
clone_size: NA

cdr3_nt: TGTGCCTGGAGCGCCTCCGGACTAGCGGGAGGGACCTACAATGAGCAGTTCTTC
cdr3_aa: CAWSASGLAGGTYNEQFF
v_call: TRBV30
j_call: TRBJ2-1
d_call: TRBD2
clone_size: NA

cdr3_nt: TGTGCCAGCAGCGTCGCCTCGGGACAGGGAGGCAGTGAGCAGTTCTTC
cdr3_aa: CASSVASGQGGSEQFF
v_call: TRBV9
j_call: TRBJ2-1
d_call: TRBD1
clone_size: few

cdr3_nt: TGTGCCAGTAGTCCGGACCGCCCGGGACAAGAGACCCAGTACTTC
cdr3_aa: CASSPDRPGQETQYF
v_call: TRBV19
j_call: TRBJ2-5
d_call: NA
clone_size: NA

cdr3_nt: TGTGCCAGCAGCTCCGGTTTGGGACTAGCCTACAATGAGCAGTTCTTC
cdr3_aa: CASSSGLGLAYNEQFF
v_call: TRBV11-2
j_call: TRBJ2-1
d_call: TRBD2
clone_size: NA

cdr3_nt: TGTGCCAGCAGTTTAAAGCGGTTGAAGCTGTTTTTT
cdr3_aa: CASSLKRLKLFF
v_call: TRBV28
j_call: TRBJ2-2
d_call: NA
clone_size: NA

cdr3_nt: TGTGCCAGCAGCCCCCCCTTGAACACCGGGGAGCTGTTTTTT
cdr3_aa: CASSPPLNTGELFF
v_call: TRBV9
j_call: TRBJ2-2
d_call: NA
clone_size: NA

cdr3_nt: TGCGCCAGCAGCTACGAGGGACAGCCCCAGCATTTT
cdr3_aa: CASSYEGQPQHF
v_call: TRBV5-1
j_call: TRBJ1-5
d_call: NA
clone_size: NA

cdr3_nt: TGTGCCAGCAGTCGAGACAGGGTCGAGCAGTACTTC
cdr3_aa: CASSRDRVEQYF
v_call: TRBV6-6
j_call: TRBJ2-7
d_call: TRBD1
clone_size: few

cdr3_nt: TGTGCCAGCAGTGAAGGACGGGATAATTCACCCCTCCACTTT
cdr3_aa: CASSEGRDNSPLHF
v_call: TRBV6-1
j_call: TRBJ1-6
d_call: NA
clone_size: NA

cdr3_nt: TGTGCCAGCTGCCCGGGACTAGCAGACTACAATGAGCAGTTCTTC
cdr3_aa: CASCPGLADYNEQFF
v_call: TRBV19
j_call: TRBJ2-1
d_call: TRBD2
clone_size: NA

cdr3_nt: TGTGCCTGGAGGCCCCCGAGCTCTGGAAACACCATATATTTT
cdr3_aa: CAWRPPSSGNTIYF
v_call: TRBV30
j_call: TRBJ1-3
d_call: NA
clone_size: NA

cdr3_nt: TGTGCCAGCAGCTTAGCAGCTAGCCCAAACACCGGGGAGCTGTTTTTT
cdr3_aa: CASSLAASPNTGELFF
v_call: TRBV11-2
j_call: TRBJ2-2
d_call: NA
clone_size: NA

cdr3_nt: TGTGCCAGCGGGAGGAACAATGAGCAGTTCTTC
cdr3_aa: CASGRNNEQFF
v_call: TRBV28
j_call: TRBJ2-1
d_call: NA
clone_size: NA